The text below deals with one TCR beta chain. The entry originates in a study of molecular identifiers for immune sequencing clone quantification. Germline V lookup: CDR1 SGHDN, CDR2 FVKESK. This CDR3 contains 15 residues. Trimming pared 4 bases from V and 1 base from J, leaving 14 bases between. TCRdb independently ran MiXCR on the PCR reads; one entry per CDR3 protein. This table has 85,000 to 120,000 distinct CDR3 sequences, 30% to 45% appearing once. V and J are TRBV14 and TRBJ2-7; TRBD1 is a possible D gene (5 bases). The source material was naive CD8+ T cells from blood, with Jurkat cell RNA spiked in. Subset given: FACS-sorted CD8+CD4-CCR7+CD45RA+ naive T cells. The sequence was collected from a human donor in good health. Some libraries in this study had Jurkat cell RNA spiked in. The CDR3 is CASSLPTAKSYEQYF. The CDR3 nucleotides read TGTGCCAGCAGCCTACCGACAGCGAAGTCCTACGAGCAGTACTTC.